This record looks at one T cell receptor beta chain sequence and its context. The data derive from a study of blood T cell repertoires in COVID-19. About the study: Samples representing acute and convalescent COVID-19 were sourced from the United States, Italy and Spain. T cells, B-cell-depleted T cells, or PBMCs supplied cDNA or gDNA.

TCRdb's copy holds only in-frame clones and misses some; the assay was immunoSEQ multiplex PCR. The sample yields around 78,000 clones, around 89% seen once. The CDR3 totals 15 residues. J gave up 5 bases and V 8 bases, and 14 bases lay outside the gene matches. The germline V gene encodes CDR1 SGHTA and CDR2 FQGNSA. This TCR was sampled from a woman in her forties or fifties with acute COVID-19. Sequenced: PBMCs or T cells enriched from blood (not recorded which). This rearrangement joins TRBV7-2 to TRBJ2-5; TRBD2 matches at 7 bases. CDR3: CASSPGAGEWETQYF. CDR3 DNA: TGTGCCAGCTCCCCTGGGGCGGGGGAGTGGGAGACCCAGTACTTC. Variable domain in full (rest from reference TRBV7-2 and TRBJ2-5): GAGVSQSPSNKVTEKGKDVELRCDPISGHTALYWYRQSLGQGLEFLIYFQGNSAPDKSGLPSDRFSAERTGGSVSTLTIQRTQQEDSAVYLCASSPGAGEWETQYFGPGTRLLVL.